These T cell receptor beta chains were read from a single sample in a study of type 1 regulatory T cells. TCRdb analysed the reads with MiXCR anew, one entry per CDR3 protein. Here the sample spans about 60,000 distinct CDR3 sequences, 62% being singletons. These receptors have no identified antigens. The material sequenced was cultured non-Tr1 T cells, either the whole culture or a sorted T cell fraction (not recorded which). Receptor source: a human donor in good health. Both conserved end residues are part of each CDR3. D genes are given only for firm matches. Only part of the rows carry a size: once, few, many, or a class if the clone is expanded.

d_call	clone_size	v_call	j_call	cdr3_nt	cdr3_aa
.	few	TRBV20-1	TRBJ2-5	TGCAGTGCTACACGGGCGACAGAGCCTGGGGAGACCCAGTACTTC	CSATRATEPGETQYF
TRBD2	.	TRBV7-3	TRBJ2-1	TGTGCCAGCAGCTTCGGAGGTTCTGGGAGGGGCTACAATGAGCAGTTCTTC	CASSFGGSGRGYNEQFF
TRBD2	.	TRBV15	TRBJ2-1	TGTGCCACCAGCCCTAGCGGGAGTCGCAATGAGCAGTTCTTC	CATSPSGSRNEQFF
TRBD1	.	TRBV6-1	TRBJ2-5	TGTGCCAGCTCACAGGGGGCGGTCCGAGAGACCCAGTACTTC	CASSQGAVRETQYF
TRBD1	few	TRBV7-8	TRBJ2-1	TGTGCCAGCAGCCGAAATACCCTCACCGGGACAGCCTACAATGAGCAGTTCTTC	CASSRNTLTGTAYNEQFF
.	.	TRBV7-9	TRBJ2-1	TGTGCCAGCAGCTTAGAGGCGGGCGCTTACAATGAGCAGTTCTTC	CASSLEAGAYNEQFF
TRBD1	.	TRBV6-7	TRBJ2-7	TGTGCCAGCAGCGACGACAGGGGCACCTACGAGCAGTACTTC	CASSDDRGTYEQYF
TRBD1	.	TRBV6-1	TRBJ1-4	TGTGCCAGCAGTGAAACAGGGGGTGTTGAAAAACTGTTTTTT	CASSETGGVEKLFF
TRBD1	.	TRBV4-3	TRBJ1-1	TGCGCCAGCAGCCCTCGGACAGGGGTGGACACTGAAGCTTTCTTT	CASSPRTGVDTEAFF
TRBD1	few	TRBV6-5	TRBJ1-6	TGTGCCAGCAGTTACGGGACAGGTGAACTTAATTCACCCCTCCACTTT	CASSYGTGELNSPLHF
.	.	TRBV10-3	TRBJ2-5	TGTGCCATCAGTGAGTCTGTGACACTCCAAGAGACCCAGTACTTC	CAISESVTLQETQYF
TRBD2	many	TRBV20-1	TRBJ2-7	TGCAGTCCAAGAGCGGGGAGCTCCTACGAGCAGTACTTC	CSPRAGSSYEQYF
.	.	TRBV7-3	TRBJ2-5	TGTGCCAGCAGCTTAACGGGAACGCGTCAAGAGACCCAGTACTTC	CASSLTGTRQETQYF
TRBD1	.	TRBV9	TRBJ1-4	TGTGCCAGTAGCGCTACGGGACAGCTTAATGAAAAACTGTTTTTT	CASSATGQLNEKLFF
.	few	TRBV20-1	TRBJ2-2	TGCAGTGCTAGAGGGTTGGAAGCGGAGGGGAACACCGGGGAGCTGTTTTTT	CSARGLEAEGNTGELFF
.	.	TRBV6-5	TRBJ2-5	TGTGCCAGCAGTTCAGGGACTGCACAAGAGACCCAGTACTTC	CASSSGTAQETQYF
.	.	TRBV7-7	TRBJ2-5	TGTGCCAGCAGTTCGCCCTCGGCAGAGACCCAGTACTTC	CASSSPSAETQYF
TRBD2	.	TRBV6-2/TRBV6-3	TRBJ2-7	TGTGCCAGCAGTTACGAGGGCGGGAGCTACGAGCAGTACTTC	CASSYEGGSYEQYF
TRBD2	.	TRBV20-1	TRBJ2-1	TGCAGTGCATTAGCGGGAGGGCTGAATGAGCAGTTCTTC	CSALAGGLNEQFF
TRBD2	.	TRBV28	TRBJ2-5	TGTGCCAGCAGTGGACTAGCGGGAGGCCCCCAAGAGATCCAGTACTTC	CASSGLAGGPQEIQYF
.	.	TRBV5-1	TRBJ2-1	TGCGCCAGCAGCTTGGCCGTCTCCTCCTACAATGAGCAGTTCTTC	CASSLAVSSYNEQFF
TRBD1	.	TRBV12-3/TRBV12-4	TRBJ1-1	TGTGCCAGCAGCCTAAGGCACAGGGGGATAGTCACTGAAGCTTTCTTT	CASSLRHRGIVTEAFF
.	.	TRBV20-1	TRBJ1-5	TGCAGTGCTTTATCCCGCCTCACAGGGACCAGGCAGCCCCAGCATTTT	CSALSRLTGTRQPQHF
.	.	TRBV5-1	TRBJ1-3	TGCGCCAGCAGAGAAGCGATCTCTGGAAACACCATATATTTT	CASREAISGNTIYF
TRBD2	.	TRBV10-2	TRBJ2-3	TGCGCCAGCCGGGAAGCGGGAGATAAGTATACGCAGTATTTT	CASREAGDKYTQYF
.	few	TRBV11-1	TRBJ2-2	TGTGCCAGCAGCGCTAACCAACGCTTGAACACCGGGGAGCTGTTTTTT	CASSANQRLNTGELFF
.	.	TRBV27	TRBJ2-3	TGTGCCAGCAGTTTGATTAGCCCGGCAGATACGCAGTATTTT	CASSLISPADTQYF
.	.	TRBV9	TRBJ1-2	TGTGCCAGCACCCCGACGCCTGTGAACTATGGCTACACCTTC	CASTPTPVNYGYTF
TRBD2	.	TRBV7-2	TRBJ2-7	TGTGCCAGCAGCTTCCGCGGGAGTAAGTACGAGCAGTACTTC	CASSFRGSKYEQYF
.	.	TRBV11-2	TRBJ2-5	TGTGCCAGCAGCCTGGGACAAGGATTGCAAGAGACCCAGTACTTC	CASSLGQGLQETQYF
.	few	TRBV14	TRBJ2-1	TGTGCCAGCAGCCAAGTGGGCAGTTGGGTCAATGAGCAGTTCTTC	CASSQVGSWVNEQFF
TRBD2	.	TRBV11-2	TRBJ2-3	TGTGCCAGCAGCGGGGGGACTAGCGGGAGTGCAGATACGCAGTATTTT	CASSGGTSGSADTQYF
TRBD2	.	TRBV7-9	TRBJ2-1	TGTGCCAGCAGCTTTCAGACTAGCGGGAGGGTAGGTGAGCAGTTCTTC	CASSFQTSGRVGEQFF
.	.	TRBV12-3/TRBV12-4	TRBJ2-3	TGTGCCAGCAGTTTTGATGGGAGCACAGATACGCAGTATTTT	CASSFDGSTDTQYF
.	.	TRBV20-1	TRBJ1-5	TGCAGTGCGCAGCAAGGGGCCCGCAATCAGCCCCAGCATTTT	CSAQQGARNQPQHF
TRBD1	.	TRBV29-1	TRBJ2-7	TGCAGCGTTGAAGGACAGGGGGTCGAGCAGTACTTC	CSVEGQGVEQYF
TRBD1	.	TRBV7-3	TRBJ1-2	TGTGCCAGCAGCTTAAAGGGGACAGACTATGGCTACACCTTC	CASSLKGTDYGYTF
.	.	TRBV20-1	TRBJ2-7	TGCAGTGCTAGAGGGTTGGGTTACTACGAGCAGTACTTT	CSARGLGYYEQYF
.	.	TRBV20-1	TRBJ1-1	TGCAGTGCTAGAGGGCGACGGCGGAGCTTTGGGAGCACTGAAGCTTTCTTT	CSARGRRRSFGSTEAFF
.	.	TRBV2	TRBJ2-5	TGTGCCAGCAGTGAATTTCGACTCGGAGAGACCCAGTACTTC	CASSEFRLGETQYF
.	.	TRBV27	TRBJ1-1	TGTGCCAGCAGTCCCCTCAGGGGTAACACTGAAGCTTTCTTT	CASSPLRGNTEAFF
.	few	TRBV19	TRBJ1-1	TGTGCCAGTAGTATAAAGGCCGCGAACACTGAAGCTTTCTTT	CASSIKAANTEAFF
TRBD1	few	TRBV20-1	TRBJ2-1	TGCAGTGCTAGAGTTCTGTCGGGACAGAACAATGAGCAGTTCTTC	CSARVLSGQNNEQFF
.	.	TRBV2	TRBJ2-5	TGTGCCTCCACGGGGGCGGAAGAGACCCAGTACTTC	CASTGAEETQYF
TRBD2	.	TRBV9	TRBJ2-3	TGTGCCAGCAGCGTAGGTCCTAGCGGATCCATCACAGATACGCAGTATTTT	CASSVGPSGSITDTQYF
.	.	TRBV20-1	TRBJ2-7	TGCAGTGCGCTCAGGGGAGACGAGCAGTACTTC	CSALRGDEQYF
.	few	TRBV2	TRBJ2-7	TGTGCCAGCACCGCAGGGTCAGTCGAGCAGTACTTC	CASTAGSVEQYF
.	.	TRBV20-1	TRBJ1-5	TGCAGTGCTAGAGATACTACCAAAGGGTATCAGCCCCAGCATTTT	CSARDTTKGYQPQHF
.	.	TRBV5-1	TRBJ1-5	TGCGCCAGCAGCTCGGGACCGAGCAATCAGCCCCAGCATTTT	CASSSGPSNQPQHF
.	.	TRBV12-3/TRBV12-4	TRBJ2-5	TGTGCCAGCACTATATCAGCTCTCCAAGAGACCCAGTACTTC	CASTISALQETQYF
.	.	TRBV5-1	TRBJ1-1	TGCGCCAGCAGCCTACAGGGTTGGGACACTGAAGCTTTCTTT	CASSLQGWDTEAFF
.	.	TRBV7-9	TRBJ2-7	TGTGCCAGCAGCTTAGAGCTGAGGGAGCAGTACTTC	CASSLELREQYF
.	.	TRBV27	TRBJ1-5	TGTGCCAGCAGTTTAATAGCGGGTTCGGGAGATCAGCCCCAGCATTTT	CASSLIAGSGDQPQHF
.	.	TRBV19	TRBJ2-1	TGTGCCAGTAGTCCCGACACCACGGGCTCTAATGAGCAGTTCTTC	CASSPDTTGSNEQFF
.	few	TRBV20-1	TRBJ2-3	TGCAGTGCCAGACGGGGGGCTAGGAAAGATACGCAGTATTTT	CSARRGARKDTQYF
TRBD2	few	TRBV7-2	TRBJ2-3	TGTGCCAGCAGCTTACTAGCGGGAGGAGGCACAGATACGCAGTATTTT	CASSLLAGGGTDTQYF
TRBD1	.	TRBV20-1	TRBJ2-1	TGCAGTGCCACAGGGGGACTGGTGAGCTCCTACAATGAGCAGTTCTTC	CSATGGLVSSYNEQFF
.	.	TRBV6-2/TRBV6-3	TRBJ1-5	TGTGCCAGCAGTCCCCCGCGACAGACGATACATAGCAATCAGCCCCAGCATTTT	CASSPPRQTIHSNQPQHF
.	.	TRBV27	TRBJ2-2	TGTGCCAGCACCTTGTCTATAACGAACACCGGGGAGCTGTTTTTT	CASTLSITNTGELFF
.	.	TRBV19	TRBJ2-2	TGTGCCAGTAGTATCGGCTTTTCGAACACCGGGGAGCTGTTTTTT	CASSIGFSNTGELFF